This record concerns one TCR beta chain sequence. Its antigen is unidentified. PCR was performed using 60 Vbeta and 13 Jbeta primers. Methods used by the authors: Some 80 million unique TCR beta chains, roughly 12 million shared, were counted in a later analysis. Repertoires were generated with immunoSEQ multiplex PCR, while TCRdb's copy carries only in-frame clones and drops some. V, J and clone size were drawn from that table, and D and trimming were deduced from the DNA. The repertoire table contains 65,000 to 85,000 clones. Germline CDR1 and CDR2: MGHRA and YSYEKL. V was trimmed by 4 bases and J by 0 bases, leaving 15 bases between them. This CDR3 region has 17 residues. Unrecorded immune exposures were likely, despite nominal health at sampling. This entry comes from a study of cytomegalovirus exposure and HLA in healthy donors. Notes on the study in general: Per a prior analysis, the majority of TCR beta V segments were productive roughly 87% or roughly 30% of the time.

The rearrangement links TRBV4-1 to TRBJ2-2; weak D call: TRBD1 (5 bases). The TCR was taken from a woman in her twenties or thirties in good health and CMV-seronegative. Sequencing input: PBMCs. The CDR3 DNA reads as TGCGCCAGCAGCCCGTATATGACAGTGCCGAACACCGGGGAGCTGTTTTTT. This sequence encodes CASSPYMTVPNTGELFF.